The rows below give T cell receptor beta chains drawn from one sample of a study of Ad26.COV2.S vaccination and SARS-CoV-2 variants. Assay: immunoSEQ multiplex PCR; the TCRdb copy retains only in-frame clones and omits some. The table includes over 85,000 clones, 80% detected once. Sequenced here: peripheral blood, sampled after recovery from COVID-19. The receptors were sampled from a human donor who had recovered from COVID-19. Both conserved end residues are part of each CDR3. D genes are given only for firm matches. Size is omitted from some rows. Given values are once, few, many or a class for expanded clones.

D gene: NA
V gene: TRBV7-9
J gene: TRBJ1-6
clone size: NA
CDR3 protein: CASSLRTIGSPLHF
CDR3 DNA: TGTGCCAGCAGCTTAAGGACGATAGGTTCACCCCTCCACTTT

D gene: NA
V gene: TRBV2
J gene: TRBJ2-5
clone size: NA
CDR3 protein: CASSAIQAEGTQYF
CDR3 DNA: TGTGCCAGCAGTGCCATACAGGCCGAAGGGACCCAGTACTTC

D gene: NA
V gene: TRBV30
J gene: TRBJ2-1
clone size: NA
CDR3 protein: CAWSLAAGQFF
CDR3 DNA: TGTGCCTGGAGTTTGGCCGCGGGGCAGTTCTTC

D gene: NA
V gene: TRBV27
J gene: TRBJ1-1
clone size: NA
CDR3 protein: CASSLGLGRGTEAFF
CDR3 DNA: TGTGCCAGCAGTTTAGGGCTTGGTAGGGGAACTGAAGCTTTCTTT

D gene: TRBD2
V gene: TRBV20-1
J gene: TRBJ2-5
clone size: NA
CDR3 protein: CSASRLAGKETQYF
CDR3 DNA: TGCAGTGCTAGTCGTCTAGCGGGGAAAGAGACCCAGTACTTC

D gene: NA
V gene: TRBV28
J gene: TRBJ2-5
clone size: NA
CDR3 protein: CASSFRFSGAETQYF
CDR3 DNA: TGTGCCAGCAGTTTCCGGTTCAGTGGAGCGGAGACCCAGTACTTC

D gene: NA
V gene: TRBV19
J gene: TRBJ1-5
clone size: NA
CDR3 protein: CASTLGGMDQPQHF
CDR3 DNA: TGTGCCAGTACCCTAGGAGGTATGGATCAGCCCCAGCATTTT

D gene: TRBD1
V gene: TRBV27
J gene: TRBJ1-5
clone size: NA
CDR3 protein: CASSFQGAGQPQHF
CDR3 DNA: TGTGCCAGCAGTTTTCAGGGGGCTGGTCAGCCCCAGCATTTT

D gene: NA
V gene: TRBV3-1/TRBV3-2
J gene: TRBJ1-1
clone size: NA
CDR3 protein: CASSRFSYTEAFF
CDR3 DNA: TGTGCCAGCAGCAGGTTTTCATACACTGAAGCTTTCTTT

D gene: TRBD2
V gene: TRBV5-1
J gene: TRBJ2-3
clone size: once
CDR3 protein: CASSFLAGLTDTQYF
CDR3 DNA: TGCGCCAGCAGCTTTCTAGCGGGCCTCACAGATACGCAGTATTTT

D gene: NA
V gene: TRBV5-5
J gene: TRBJ1-1
clone size: NA
CDR3 protein: CASSTGAGNTEAFF
CDR3 DNA: TGTGCCAGCAGCACGGGGGCAGGGAACACTGAAGCTTTCTTT

D gene: NA
V gene: TRBV30
J gene: TRBJ2-5
clone size: NA
CDR3 protein: CAWSGGQFQETQYF
CDR3 DNA: TGTGCCTGGAGTGGAGGACAGTTCCAAGAGACCCAGTACTTC

D gene: NA
V gene: TRBV25-1
J gene: TRBJ2-5
clone size: once
CDR3 protein: CASSEKGTGETQYF
CDR3 DNA: TGTGCCAGCAGTGAAAAGGGCACGGGAGAGACCCAGTACTTC

D gene: NA
V gene: TRBV7-9
J gene: TRBJ2-1
clone size: few
CDR3 protein: CASSRGGGTYNEQFF
CDR3 DNA: TGTGCCAGCAGCAGGGGGGGAGGGACCTACAATGAGCAGTTCTTC

D gene: NA
V gene: TRBV7-9
J gene: TRBJ2-2
clone size: NA
CDR3 protein: CASVDWGSNTGELFF
CDR3 DNA: TGTGCCAGCGTTGATTGGGGCTCGAACACCGGGGAGCTGTTTTTT

D gene: NA
V gene: TRBV3-1/TRBV3-2
J gene: TRBJ2-3
clone size: NA
CDR3 protein: CASSLRLALDGTQYF
CDR3 DNA: TGTGCCAGCAGCCTACGACTTGCTTTGGATGGTACGCAGTATTTT

D gene: NA
V gene: TRBV5-4
J gene: TRBJ1-1
clone size: once
CDR3 protein: CASSLQGNTEAFF
CDR3 DNA: TGTGCCAGCAGCTTGCAGGGGAACACTGAAGCTTTCTTT

D gene: NA
V gene: TRBV6-5
J gene: TRBJ1-6
clone size: NA
CDR3 protein: CASRTGDRQNSPLHF
CDR3 DNA: TGTGCCAGCAGAACGGGAGACAGACAAAATTCACCCCTCCACTTT

D gene: NA
V gene: TRBV29-1
J gene: TRBJ1-2
clone size: NA
CDR3 protein: CSELGRGSYYGYTF
CDR3 DNA: TGCAGCGAACTCGGTAGGGGGAGTTACTATGGCTACACCTTC

D gene: TRBD1
V gene: TRBV29-1
J gene: TRBJ1-2
clone size: NA
CDR3 protein: CSVESPGGYGYTF
CDR3 DNA: TGCAGCGTTGAGTCGCCAGGGGGCTATGGCTACACCTTC

D gene: TRBD2
V gene: TRBV15
J gene: TRBJ2-5
clone size: NA
CDR3 protein: CATSRGASGYQETQYF
CDR3 DNA: TGTGCCACCAGCAGAGGCGCTAGCGGGTACCAAGAGACCCAGTACTTC

D gene: NA
V gene: TRBV19
J gene: TRBJ2-7
clone size: once
CDR3 protein: CASSIDRGVSGEQYF
CDR3 DNA: TGTGCCAGTAGTATAGATCGTGGGGTAAGTGGAGAGCAGTACTTC

D gene: NA
V gene: TRBV5-1
J gene: TRBJ2-7
clone size: NA
CDR3 protein: CASRWGEGSYEQYF
CDR3 DNA: TGCGCCAGCAGATGGGGTGAAGGTTCCTACGAGCAGTACTTC

D gene: TRBD2
V gene: TRBV19
J gene: TRBJ2-2
clone size: once
CDR3 protein: CASKRAPGLAGGPNTGELFF
CDR3 DNA: TGTGCCAGTAAGAGAGCCCCGGGACTAGCGGGGGGGCCGAACACCGGGGAGCTGTTTTTT

D gene: NA
V gene: TRBV7-9
J gene: TRBJ2-4
clone size: once
CDR3 protein: CASSLEVRGAGPKNIQYF
CDR3 DNA: TGTGCCAGCAGCTTAGAAGTCCGGGGGGCGGGTCCCAAAAACATTCAGTACTTC

D gene: TRBD1
V gene: TRBV4-3
J gene: TRBJ1-1
clone size: NA
CDR3 protein: CASSQMDRGGTEAFF
CDR3 DNA: TGCGCCAGCAGCCAGATGGACAGGGGGGGGACTGAAGCTTTCTTT

D gene: TRBD1
V gene: TRBV27
J gene: TRBJ1-2
clone size: NA
CDR3 protein: CASTYTGGYGYTF
CDR3 DNA: TGTGCCAGCACCTATACAGGGGGATATGGCTACACCTTC

D gene: TRBD1
V gene: TRBV6-6
J gene: TRBJ2-1
clone size: NA
CDR3 protein: CASSYLRDRGYNEQFF
CDR3 DNA: TGTGCCAGCAGTTACCTTCGGGACAGGGGGTACAATGAGCAGTTCTTC

D gene: TRBD1
V gene: TRBV15
J gene: TRBJ1-2
clone size: NA
CDR3 protein: CATSRTQGKGYTF
CDR3 DNA: TGTGCCACCAGCAGAACACAGGGGAAAGGCTACACCTTC

D gene: NA
V gene: TRBV7-9
J gene: TRBJ1-5
clone size: NA
CDR3 protein: CASSLEGQPQHF
CDR3 DNA: TGTGCCAGCAGCTTAGAGGGACAGCCCCAGCATTTT

D gene: NA
V gene: TRBV12-3/TRBV12-4
J gene: TRBJ2-1
clone size: NA
CDR3 protein: CASSWENYNEQFF
CDR3 DNA: TGTGCCAGCAGTTGGGAGAACTACAATGAGCAGTTCTTC

D gene: NA
V gene: TRBV7-2
J gene: TRBJ1-1
clone size: NA
CDR3 protein: CASSLGIEAFF
CDR3 DNA: TGTGCCAGCAGCTTAGGGATTGAAGCTTTCTTT

D gene: NA
V gene: TRBV4-2
J gene: TRBJ1-2
clone size: NA
CDR3 protein: CASSQDGSGSGYTF
CDR3 DNA: TGTGCCAGCAGCCAAGATGGTAGTGGAAGTGGCTACACCTTC

D gene: TRBD2
V gene: TRBV28
J gene: TRBJ2-2
clone size: NA
CDR3 protein: CASSPRGANTGELFF
CDR3 DNA: TGTGCCAGCAGCCCCCGGGGGGCGAACACCGGGGAGCTGTTTTTT

D gene: NA
V gene: TRBV19
J gene: TRBJ2-3
clone size: NA
CDR3 protein: CASSIPVLDTQYF
CDR3 DNA: TGTGCCAGTAGTATACCCGTTCTCGATACGCAGTATTTT

D gene: NA
V gene: TRBV7-2
J gene: TRBJ2-5
clone size: NA
CDR3 protein: CASSPTGLGETQYF
CDR3 DNA: TGTGCCAGCAGCCCCACGGGGTTGGGGGAGACCCAGTACTTC

D gene: NA
V gene: TRBV18
J gene: TRBJ2-2
clone size: NA
CDR3 protein: CASSPRGIDTGELFF
CDR3 DNA: TGTGCCAGCTCGCCTAGGGGGATAGACACCGGGGAGCTGTTTTTT

D gene: TRBD1
V gene: TRBV5-1
J gene: TRBJ2-7
clone size: NA
CDR3 protein: CASSPRGRLGTYEQYF
CDR3 DNA: TGCGCCAGCAGCCCCAGGGGGCGGCTAGGTACCTACGAGCAGTACTTC

D gene: NA
V gene: TRBV14
J gene: TRBJ2-3
clone size: few
CDR3 protein: CASSQERQRSSTDTQYF
CDR3 DNA: TGTGCCAGCAGCCAAGAGAGACAGAGATCTAGCACAGATACGCAGTATTTT

D gene: NA
V gene: TRBV11-2
J gene: TRBJ1-1
clone size: few
CDR3 protein: CASRDYTEAFF
CDR3 DNA: TGTGCCAGCAGGGATTACACTGAAGCTTTCTTT

D gene: NA
V gene: TRBV6-5
J gene: TRBJ1-5
clone size: NA
CDR3 protein: CASSSRHKNQPQHF
CDR3 DNA: TGTGCCAGCAGTTCACGTCACAAGAATCAGCCCCAGCATTTT

D gene: NA
V gene: TRBV30
J gene: TRBJ1-3
clone size: NA
CDR3 protein: CAWKAVGNTIYF
CDR3 DNA: TGTGCCTGGAAAGCGGTCGGAAACACCATATATTTT

D gene: NA
V gene: TRBV27
J gene: TRBJ2-2
clone size: few
CDR3 protein: CASSPQAGYGELFF
CDR3 DNA: TGTGCCAGCAGTCCCCAAGCAGGGTACGGGGAGCTGTTTTTT

D gene: NA
V gene: TRBV28
J gene: TRBJ2-5
clone size: NA
CDR3 protein: CASIHQETQYF
CDR3 DNA: TGTGCCAGCATACACCAAGAGACCCAGTACTTC

D gene: TRBD1
V gene: TRBV9
J gene: TRBJ1-3
clone size: once
CDR3 protein: CASSVQGDSGNTIYF
CDR3 DNA: TGTGCCAGCAGCGTTCAGGGGGATTCTGGAAACACCATATATTTT

D gene: NA
V gene: TRBV11-3
J gene: TRBJ2-7
clone size: NA
CDR3 protein: CASSSGRLYEQYF
CDR3 DNA: TGTGCCAGCAGCTCCGGACGGCTCTACGAGCAGTACTTC

D gene: NA
V gene: TRBV18
J gene: TRBJ1-2
clone size: few
CDR3 protein: CASSPDENYGYTF
CDR3 DNA: TGTGCCAGCTCACCAGACGAAAACTATGGCTACACCTTC

D gene: NA
V gene: TRBV6-1
J gene: TRBJ2-1
clone size: NA
CDR3 protein: CASSDRVLEQFF
CDR3 DNA: TGTGCCAGCAGTGACAGGGTTCTTGAGCAGTTCTTC

D gene: NA
V gene: TRBV27
J gene: TRBJ2-1
clone size: once
CDR3 protein: CASSFWGREQFF
CDR3 DNA: TGTGCCAGCAGTTTCTGGGGACGGGAGCAGTTCTTC

D gene: NA
V gene: TRBV7-9
J gene: TRBJ2-1
clone size: few
CDR3 protein: CASSVTFDEQFF
CDR3 DNA: TGTGCCAGCAGCGTAACGTTTGATGAGCAGTTCTTC

D gene: NA
V gene: TRBV18
J gene: TRBJ1-1
clone size: NA
CDR3 protein: CASSPSALNTEAFF
CDR3 DNA: TGTGCCAGCTCACCCTCAGCTTTAAACACTGAAGCTTTCTTT